This T cell receptor beta chain was found in a study of CD8 T cells in ankylosing spondylitis. General study findings and limits: Reportedly, disease-linked clones are significantly enriched in ankylosing spondylitis patients' matched synovial fluid. Characteristic, it appeared, of ankylosing spondylitis blood was a TCR beta motif of roughly eight highly homologous variants. Past research had described some motif variants in reactive arthritis synovial fluid and blood. Clones linked with disease were CD8+ and fairly uncommon in the peripheral blood.

This clonotype was detected a few times. What it binds is unknown. Quantitative barcoded 5'-RACE was used to prepare TCR beta libraries. MiXCR, run by TCRdb on the 5' RACE reads, gives a single entry per CDR3 protein. This table holds some 800,000 distinct CDR3 sequences, around 11% found once. This TCR derives from a male donor with ankylosing spondylitis. The sequencing input was blood, either unsorted or a sorted T cell fraction (not recorded which).

The CDR3 sequence is CASSEAVNGRAFF. CDR3 nucleotides: TGTGCCAGCAGTGAAGCGGTTAACGGGAGAGCTTTCTTT. V and J are TRBV2 and TRBJ1-1; D is unresolved. The CDR3 spans 13 residues. The germline V and J ends were trimmed by 0 bases and 10 bases, with 12 bases remaining between them. The germline V gene has CDR1 SNHLY and CDR2 FYNNEI.